The next 9 T cell receptor beta chains were all read from a single sample in a study of blood T cell repertoires in COVID-19 (dated by TCRdb to the early 2020s). Libraries came from the immunoSEQ multiplex PCR assay. TCRdb retrieved this table from immuneACCESS and kept in-frame rearrangements only. Not all clones are present; in checked studies, unresolved V genes account for under half, and no reason is known for the remainder. The sample data list approximately 400,000 clones, and more than 70% of these were observed just once. Around an eighth of the sample is taken by the ten largest. The sample taken for sequencing was peripheral blood. The origin of the receptors is a woman in her fifties or sixties with COVID-19, enrolled during active disease.

The chain is built from TRBV2 and TRBJ2-5, with 10 nucleotides matching TRBD2. CDR1 and CDR2 from the germline V gene are SNHLY and FYNNEI. The length of the CDR3 is 15 residues. The V gene end was trimmed by 8 bases and the J gene end by 4 bases; junction bases not matched to a gene: 10. CDR3 DNA: TGTGCCAGCTCTGACCCGTCTAGCGGGGGAGAGACCCAGTACTTC. Translating it yields CASSDPSSGGETQYF.

A word on this clone: The sample contains more than one DNA sequence encoding this CDR3. This rearrangement joins TRBV6-5 to TRBJ2-2; TRBD2 agrees at 8 bases. The CDR3 has 14 residues. With 6 bases clipped from V and 4 bases from J, the junction kept 4 bases outside the gene matches. Looked up from germline, CDR1 is MNHEY and CDR2 is SVGAGI. The DNA for the CDR3 is TGTGCCAGCAGAACTAGCGGCGGCACCGGGGAGCTGTTTTTT. This gives the protein CASRTSGGTGELFF.

The chain employs TRBV3-1 (or the pseudogene TRBV3-2) and TRBJ1-3; 8 bases are a match to TRBD1. This CDR3 comprises 13 residues. Germline V gives CDR1 LGHDT, CDR2 YNNKEL (reference sequence). V lost 1 base to trimming and J lost 8 bases; unmatched junction nucleotides: 1. The CDR3: CASSQVQGDTIYF. In DNA form, the CDR3 reads TGTGCCAGCAGCCAAGTACAGGGGGACACCATATATTTT.

V gene TRBV4-2 combines with J gene TRBJ1-1; 8 positions match TRBD1. Germline V CDR1 and CDR2: LGHNA, YNFKEQ. The CDR3 consists of 15 residues. V lost 0 bases to trimming and J lost 6 bases; unmatched junction nucleotides: 6. DNA of the CDR3: TGTGCCAGCAGCCAAGATCGAACAGGGGGACCTGAAGCTTTCTTT. Encoded protein: CASSQDRTGGPEAFF.

CDR3 residues: CASSRGGGNQPQHF. The CDR3 nucleotides read TGCGCCAGCAGCCGAGGGGGAGGGAATCAGCCCCAGCATTTT. The chain joins TRBV5-1 to TRBJ1-5, with D tentatively TRBD1 (6 bases). Trimming left V 4 bases short and J 4 bases short, with 12 bases between. The CDR3 extends over 14 amino acids. Germline CDR1 reads SGHRS; CDR2 reads YFSETQ.

V and J are TRBV30 and TRBJ2-1; possible D gene TRBD2, 7 bases. V lost 1 base, J lost 10 bases, and 20 bases lay in between. The CDR3 runs 15 residues. Germline V CDR1 and CDR2: GTSNPN, SVGIG (reference sequence). The CDR3 protein is CAWSAPGAFGGEQFF. In DNA, the CDR3 is TGTGCCTGGAGTGCCCCGGGGGCCTTCGGGGGGGAGCAGTTCTTC. Together with reference TRBV30 and TRBJ2-1, the CDR3 gives the full variable domain: SQTIHQWPATLVQPVGSPLSLECTVEGTSNPNLYWYRQAAGRGLQLLFYSVGIGQISSEVPQNLSASRPQDRQFILSSKKLLLSDSGFYLCAWSAPGAFGGEQFFGPGTRLTVL.

This sequence joins TRBV5-8 and TRBJ1-3; TRBD1 agrees at 10 bases. V dropped 4 bases and J dropped 1; count of bases not matched to a gene: 11. The germline gives CDR1 SGHTS, CDR2 YDEGEE. The CDR3 contains 18 residues. The CDR3 here is CASSPFRDRGGSGNTIYF. In nucleotides, the CDR3 is TGTGCCAGCAGCCCTTTTCGGGACAGGGGAGGATCTGGAAACACCATATATTTT.

The chain joins TRBV20-1 to TRBJ2-7; 8 bases are shared with TRBD1. There are 17 residues in the CDR3. Germline trimming cut 4 bases from V and 2 bases from J; bases unmatched to any gene: 16. Germline CDR1 is DFQATT and CDR2 is SNEGSKA (reference sequence). CDR3 loop: CSANERQGANNPYEQYF. The CDR3 nucleotides are TGCAGTGCTAATGAGCGGCAGGGGGCGAATAATCCCTACGAGCAGTACTTC.

The chain is built from TRBV19 and TRBJ2-4, with 8 bases identical to TRBD1. V dropped 5 bases and J dropped 0; count of bases not matched to a gene: 15. The germline gives CDR1 LNHDA, CDR2 SQIVND (reference sequence). CDR3 size: 19 residues. The CDR3 bases are TGTGCCAGTAGTTCCCAGACAGGGGACCCCGTTCTAGCCAAAAACATTCAGTACTTC. Protein: CASSSQTGDPVLAKNIQYF. Using reference TRBV19 and TRBJ2-4 for the parts outside the CDR3, the full variable domain is DGGITQSPKYLFRKEGQNVTLSCEQNLNHDAMYWYRQDPGQGLRLIYYSQIVNDFQKGDIAEGYSVSREKKESFPLTVTSAQKNPTAFYLCASSSQTGDPVLAKNIQYFGAGTRLSVL.